These 24 T cell receptor beta chains share one sample of origin, sequenced in a study of OX40 agonist ivuxolimab in advanced cancers. Method: immunoSEQ multiplex PCR; TCRdb's copy keeps in-frame clones and lacks some. Here the sample spans tens of thousands of clones, around 86% being singletons. The starting material was CD4+ or CD8+ T cells sorted from blood, obtained in a trial of the OX40 agonist ivuxolimab. The receptors originated from an adult with an advanced solid tumor such as melanoma, head and neck, liver or kidney cancer.

This clone was picked up a small number of times. This chain links TRBV27 with TRBJ2-1; 8 nucleotides align to TRBD2. Trimming cost V 2 bases and J 9 bases; bases outside gene matches: 6. Per germline, CDR1 MNHEY and CDR2 SMNVEV (reference sequence). CDR3 length: 14 amino acids. The CDR3 nucleotides are TGTGCCAGCAGTTTACGGGGGGGTTTTTCTGAGCAGTTCTTC. This encodes CASSLRGGFSEQFF.

The V gene is TRBV28, the J gene TRBJ2-2; D tentatively fits TRBD1 or TRBD2 (5 bases each). The V gene's germline CDR1 is MDHEN and CDR2 SYDVKM. V lost 4 bases to trimming and J lost 0 bases, with 9 bases between them. The CDR3 totals 15 residues. As DNA, the CDR3 is TGTGCCAGCAGTTCCGGGGCCTCGAACACCGGGGAGCTGTTTTTT. It yields the protein CASSSGASNTGELFF.

This chain uses TRBV6-6 with TRBJ2-5; no definite D call. Germline values: CDR1 MNHNY, CDR2 SVGAGI (reference sequence). The CDR3 covers 13 residues. V was pared by 0 bases and J by 4 bases, with 6 bases between. The CDR3 is CASSYSIRETQYF. CDR3 nucleotides: TGTGCCAGCAGTTACTCTATCAGAGAGACCCAGTACTTC.

The gene calls are TRBV14 and TRBJ2-4, with D perhaps given as TRBD1 or TRBD2 (6 bases each). This CDR3 is built from 14 residues. The V end was cut by 1 base, the J end by 6 bases, with 10 bases between. Germline V CDR1 and CDR2: SGHDN, FVKESK. As DNA, the CDR3 is TGTGCCAGCAGCCAAGTAGGGGGGAGAAACATTCAGTACTTC. Protein: CASSQVGGRNIQYF.

This clone has more than one count but fewer than ten. The chain recombines TRBV14 with TRBJ2-1, with TRBD1 matching over 9 bases. This CDR3 comprises 15 residues. Germline V gives CDR1 SGHDN, CDR2 FVKESK. With V trimmed by 4 bases and J by 0 bases, 1 base remained unmatched. The CDR3 reads CASSPTGGSYNEQFF. DNA of the CDR3: TGTGCCAGCAGCCCGACAGGGGGCTCCTACAATGAGCAGTTCTTC.

DNA for the CDR3: TGTGCCAGCTCACCGGCCCGGGCCGGGAGTGGCTACACCTTC. Its protein product is CASSPARAGSGYTF. J is TRBJ1-2 and V is TRBV18, with unresolved D. Germline V lookup: CDR1 KGHSH, CDR2 LQKENI. The CDR3 has 14 amino acids. The V end lost 3 bases, the J end lost 7 bases, and 15 bases lay between the germline ends.

The CDR3 reads CASSSRTGGSNQPQHF. CDR3 bases: TGTGCCAGCAGCTCCCGGACAGGGGGTAGCAATCAGCCCCAGCATTTT. The chain uses TRBV13 and TRBJ1-5; 10 bases are a match to TRBD1. The CDR3 loop spans 16 amino acids. Losses at the gene ends were 4 bases for V and 0 bases for J; bases not matched to a gene: 3. Germline values: CDR1 PRHDT, CDR2 FYEKMQ (reference sequence).

This clone was recorded once. The chain carries TRBV5-4 and TRBJ1-1; 8 nucleotides align to TRBD1. Germline V gene data show CDR1 as SGHNT and CDR2 as YYREEE (reference sequence). The CDR3 consists of 13 residues. J lost 4 bases, V lost 6 bases, and 5 bases had no gene match. For the CDR3, the DNA is TGTGCCAGCATTCTACAGGGGGGCACTGAAGCTTTCTTT. Protein product: CASILQGGTEAFF. Supplemented by reference TRBV5-4 and TRBJ1-1, the full variable domain reads ETGVTQSPTHLIKTRGQQVTLRCSSQSGHNTVSWYQQALGQGPQFIFQYYREEENGRGNFPPRFSGLQFPNYSSELNVNALELDDSALYLCASILQGGTEAFFGQGTRLTVV.

The CDR3 DNA reads as TGTGCCACCAGCAGAGATCGTAACGCTGTAACTTACGAGCAGTACTTC. Translating gives CATSRDRNAVTYEQYF. The gene calls are TRBV15 and TRBJ2-7, with D hard to call. In germline, CDR1 is LNHNV, CDR2 YYDKDF (reference sequence). The V end lost 0 bases, the J end lost 4 bases, and 16 bases lay between the germline ends. The CDR3 runs to 16 residues.

This chain uses TRBV5-1 with TRBJ2-1, with TRBD2 identical over 8 bases. V was clipped by 1 base and J by 9 bases; unmatched bases: 12. The CDR3 contains 16 residues. CDR1 and CDR2 (germline): SGHRS, YFSETQ. The CDR3 DNA follows: TGCGCCAGCAGCTTGCTAGCGGGCCTCAATTCCGGTGAGCAGTTCTTC. This encodes CASSLLAGLNSGEQFF.

J is TRBJ1-4 and V is TRBV21-1. TRBV21-1 is termed a pseudogene. The CDR3 is 14 residues long. The DNA for the CDR3 is TGTGCCAGCAGCGAACGGGGTCTGAATGAAAAACTGTTTTTT. It encodes CASSERGLNEKLFF.

The rearrangement joins TRBV4-3 to TRBJ2-1; TRBD1 matches at 9 bases. V lost 0 bases, J lost 7 bases, and 10 bases stayed unmatched. Per the germline V gene, CDR1 is LGHNA and CDR2 is YSLEER. The CDR3 covers 17 residues. CDR3 loop: CASSQETGGGWVNEQFF. The CDR3 DNA reads as TGCGCCAGCAGCCAAGAGACAGGGGGTGGATGGGTAAATGAGCAGTTCTTC.

This clone was seen once. The rearrangement uses TRBV11-3 and TRBJ2-7; D not resolved. V was clipped by 2 bases and J by 3 bases, with 8 bases between them. CDR3 length equals 13 residues. In germline, CDR1 is SGHNT, CDR2 YENEEA. The CDR3 region has the DNA TGTGCCAGCAGCTTACAAGGGCGCTACGAGCAGTACTTC. It translates to CASSLQGRYEQYF.

A note on this clone: One junction end does not reproduce the germline sequence, and a read error may be involved. The same CDR3 also results from other DNA sequences found in this sample. The chain carries TRBV7-2 and TRBJ2-7; tentatively, D is TRBD1 (6 bases). This CDR3 has 14 residues. CDR1 and CDR2 from the germline V gene are SGHTA and FQGNSA. The CDR3 here is CASSLVPGVSEQYF. In DNA, the CDR3 is TGTGCCAGTAGCTTAGTGCCAGGGGTGAGCGAGCAGTACTTC.

Only one count was recorded for this clone. This rearrangement joins TRBV29-1 to TRBJ1-3; D is unresolved. Germline CDR1 SQVTM, CDR2 ANQGSEA. The CDR3 runs to 13 residues. V lost 7 bases to trimming and J lost 2 bases, with 12 bases between them. CDR3 coding DNA: TGCAGCGCCGTCGTTTCCACTGGAAACACCATATATTTT. Residues: CSAVVSTGNTIYF.

CDR3 in DNA: TGTGCCAGTAGTATCTGGGAGGGTGGATCACCCCTCCACTTT. Its translation is CASSIWEGGSPLHF. The gene calls are TRBV19 and TRBJ1-6; the D is unclear. V lost 3 bases to trimming and J lost 10 bases, with 13 bases between them. The CDR3 extends over 14 amino acids. Per the germline V gene, CDR1 is LNHDA and CDR2 is SQIVND (reference sequence).

This clone has just one count. The V call is TRBV11-2, the J call TRBJ2-3; 10 positions agree with TRBD2. Germline CDR1 SGHAT, CDR2 FQNNGV. V trimming: 10 bases; J trimming: 5 bases; junction bases outside the gene matches: 6. CDR3 size: 13 residues. The CDR3 region has the DNA TGTGCCACCGAGCGGGGGGGCCTAGATACGCAGTATTTT. This gives the protein CATERGGLDTQYF.

The chain has TRBV28 and TRBJ1-1, with D uncertain. In germline, CDR1 is MDHEN, CDR2 SYDVKM. V was trimmed by 2 bases and J by 1 base, leaving 5 bases between them. The CDR3 contains 13 residues. CDR3 region: CASSLPQNTEAFF. The CDR3, as DNA: TGTGCCAGCAGTTTACCCCAGAACACTGAAGCTTTCTTT.

This clone occurred a few times. V usage is TRBV5-6 and J usage is TRBJ1-6; D unclear. Trimming pared 4 bases from V and 8 bases from J, leaving 13 bases between. The CDR3 sequence is 14 residues long. In germline, CDR1 is SGHDT, CDR2 YYEEEE. In DNA form, the CDR3 reads TGTGCCAGCAGCCGCCCCGGCTTGGATTCACCCCTCCACTTT. It yields the protein CASSRPGLDSPLHF.

The rearrangement uses TRBV7-2 and TRBJ2-2; 7 bases line up with TRBD2. CDR1 and CDR2 from the germline V gene are SGHTA and FQGNSA. The CDR3 consists of 16 residues. V lost 5 bases to trimming and J lost 2 bases; unmatched junction nucleotides: 8. CDR3 sequence: CASSLQSGVNTGELFF. The CDR3 DNA reads as TGTGCCAGCAGCCTTCAAAGCGGGGTTAACACCGGGGAGCTGTTTTTT.

The chain has TRBV7-8 and TRBJ2-7, with D unclear. The germline V gene encodes CDR1 SGHVS and CDR2 FQNEAQ. The length of the CDR3 is 11 residues. The V gene lost 2 bases and the J gene lost 4 bases, with 3 bases spanning the gap. DNA for the CDR3: TGTGCCAGCAGCTTAACTTACGAGCAGTACTTC. As protein: CASSLTYEQYF.

The chain uses TRBV9 and TRBJ2-5; TRBD2 matches 8 bases. Germline assignment: CDR1 SGDLS and CDR2 YYNGEE. This CDR3 region has 15 residues. Unmatched junction bases numbered 2, after V lost 1 base and J lost 0 bases. CDR3 DNA: TGTGCCAGCAGCGTATCTAGCGGGTACCAAGAGACCCAGTACTTC. Its translation is CASSVSSGYQETQYF.

By share, this clone counts as medium-sized. The chain is built from TRBV7-2 and TRBJ2-7; a possible D gene is TRBD1 (6 bases). Trimming took 5 bases from V and 0 from J, leaving 11 bases between them. There are 14 residues in the CDR3. CDR1 and CDR2 (germline): SGHTA, FQGNSA. CDR3 coding DNA: TGTGCCAGCAGCAGGGACATTAGCTCCTACGAGCAGTACTTC. This sequence encodes CASSRDISSYEQYF.

This chain joins TRBV19 and TRBJ2-7, with D uncertain. The CDR3 has 15 residues. The germline V gene encodes CDR1 LNHDA and CDR2 SQIVND (reference sequence). The ends were cut back, 5 bases at V and 0 bases at J, with 14 bases in the middle. The CDR3 loop reads CASSLREASSYEQYF. DNA of the CDR3: TGTGCCAGTAGTCTCCGAGAGGCGAGCTCCTACGAGCAGTACTTC.